The T cell receptor beta chain under discussion was sequenced for a study of T-cell reconstitution after alpha-beta-depleted transplantation in children. As it was prepared, the TCRbeta library received unique molecular identifiers. TCRdb independently ran MiXCR on the PCR reads; one entry per CDR3 protein. The sample records approximately 800,000 distinct CDR3 sequences, roughly 15% being singletons. This clonotype showed up many times. CDR1 MNHEY and CDR2 SVGEGT come from the germline V gene. This CDR3 contains 14 residues. Trimming took 4 bases from V and 3 from J; bases not matched to a gene: 5. This sequence joins TRBV6-2 or TRBV6-3 and TRBJ2-7; TRBD1 matches 8 bases. The specimen was PBMCs, mostly from graft donor cells, collected 360 days after TCRalphabeta/CD19-depleted stem cell transplant. This sequence was found in a male patient aged 10-17 years who had a stem cell transplant for acute lymphoblastic leukemia, so the T cells may come from the graft donor. The CDR3 nucleotides are TGTGCCAGCAGTTTCAGACAGGGGCGCTACGAGCAGTACTTC. Protein product: CASSFRQGRYEQYF.